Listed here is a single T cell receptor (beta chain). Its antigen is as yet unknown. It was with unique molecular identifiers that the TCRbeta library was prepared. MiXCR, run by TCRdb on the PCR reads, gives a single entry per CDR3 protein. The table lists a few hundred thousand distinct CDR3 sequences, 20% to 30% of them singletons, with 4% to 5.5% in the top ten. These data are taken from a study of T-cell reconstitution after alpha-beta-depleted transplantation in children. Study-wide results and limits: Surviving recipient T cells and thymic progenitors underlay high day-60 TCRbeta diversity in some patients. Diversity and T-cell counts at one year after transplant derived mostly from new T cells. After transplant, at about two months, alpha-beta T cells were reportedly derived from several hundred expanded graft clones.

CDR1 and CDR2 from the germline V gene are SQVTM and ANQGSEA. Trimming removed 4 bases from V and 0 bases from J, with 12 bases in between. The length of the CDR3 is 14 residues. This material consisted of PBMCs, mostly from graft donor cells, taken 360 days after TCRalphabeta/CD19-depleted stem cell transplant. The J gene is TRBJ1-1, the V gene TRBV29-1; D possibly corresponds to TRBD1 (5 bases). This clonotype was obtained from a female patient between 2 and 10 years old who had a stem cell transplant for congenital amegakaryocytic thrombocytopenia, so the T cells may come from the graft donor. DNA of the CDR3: TGCAGCGTTGTCCGACGGGACTTGAACACTGAAGCTTTCTTT. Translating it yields CSVVRRDLNTEAFF.